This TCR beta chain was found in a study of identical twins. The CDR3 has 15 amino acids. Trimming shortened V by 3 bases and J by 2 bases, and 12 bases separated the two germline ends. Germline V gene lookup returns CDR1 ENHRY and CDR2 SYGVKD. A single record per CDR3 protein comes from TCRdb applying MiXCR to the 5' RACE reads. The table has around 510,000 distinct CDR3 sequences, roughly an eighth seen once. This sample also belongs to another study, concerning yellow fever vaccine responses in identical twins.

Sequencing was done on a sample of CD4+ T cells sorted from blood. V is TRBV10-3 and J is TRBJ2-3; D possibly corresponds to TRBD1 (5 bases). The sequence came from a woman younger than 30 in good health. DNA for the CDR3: TGTGCCATCAGTGAAAAGGGGCTTTCCACAGATACGCAGTATTTT. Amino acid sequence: CAISEKGLSTDTQYF.